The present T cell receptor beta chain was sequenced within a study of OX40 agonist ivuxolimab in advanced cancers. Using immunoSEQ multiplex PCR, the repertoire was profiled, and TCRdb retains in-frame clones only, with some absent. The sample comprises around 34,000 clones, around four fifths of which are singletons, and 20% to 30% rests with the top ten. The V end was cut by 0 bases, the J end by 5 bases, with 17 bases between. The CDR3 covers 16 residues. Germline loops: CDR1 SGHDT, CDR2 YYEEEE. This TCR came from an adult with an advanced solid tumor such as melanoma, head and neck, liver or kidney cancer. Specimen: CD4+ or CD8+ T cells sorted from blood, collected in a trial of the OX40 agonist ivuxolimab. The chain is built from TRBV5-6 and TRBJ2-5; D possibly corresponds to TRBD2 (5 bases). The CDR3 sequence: CASSLGGGSPSETQYF. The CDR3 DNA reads TGTGCCAGCAGCTTGGGAGGCGGGTCTCCCTCCGAGACCCAGTACTTC.